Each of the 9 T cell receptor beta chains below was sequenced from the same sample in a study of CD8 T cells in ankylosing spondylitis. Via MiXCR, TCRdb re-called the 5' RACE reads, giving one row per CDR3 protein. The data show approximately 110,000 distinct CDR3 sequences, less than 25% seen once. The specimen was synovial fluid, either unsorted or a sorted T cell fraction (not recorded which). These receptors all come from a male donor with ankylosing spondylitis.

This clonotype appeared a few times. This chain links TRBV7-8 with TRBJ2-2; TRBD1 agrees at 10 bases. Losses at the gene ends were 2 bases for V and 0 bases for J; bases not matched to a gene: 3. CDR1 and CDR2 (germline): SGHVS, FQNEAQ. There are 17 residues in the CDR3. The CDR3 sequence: CASSLRDRGTNTGELFF. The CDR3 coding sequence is TGTGCCAGCAGCTTAAGGGACAGGGGAACGAACACCGGGGAGCTGTTTTTT.

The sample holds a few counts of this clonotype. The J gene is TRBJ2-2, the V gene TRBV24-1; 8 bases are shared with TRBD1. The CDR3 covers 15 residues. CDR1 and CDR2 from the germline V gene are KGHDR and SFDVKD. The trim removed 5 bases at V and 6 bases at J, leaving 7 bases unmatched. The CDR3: CATSGRTGTAGELFF. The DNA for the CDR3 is TGTGCCACCAGTGGTAGGACAGGGACGGCCGGGGAGCTGTTTTTT.

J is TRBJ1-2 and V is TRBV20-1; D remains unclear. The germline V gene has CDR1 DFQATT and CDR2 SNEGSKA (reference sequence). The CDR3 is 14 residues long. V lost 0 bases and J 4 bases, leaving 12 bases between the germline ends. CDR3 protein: CSARDPDRGYGYTF. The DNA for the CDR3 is TGCAGTGCTAGAGATCCCGACCGCGGCTATGGCTACACCTTC.

Here the CDR3 reads CASSQDKLGTSLTDTQYF. DNA of the CDR3: TGTGCCAGCAGCCAAGATAAATTGGGGACTAGCTTAACAGATACGCAGTATTTT. V gene TRBV3-1 combines with J gene TRBJ2-3; 9 nucleotides line up with TRBD2. Germline V lookup: CDR1 LGHDT, CDR2 YNNKEL (reference sequence). V dropped 0 bases and J dropped 3; count of bases not matched to a gene: 10. CDR3 length: 18 amino acids.

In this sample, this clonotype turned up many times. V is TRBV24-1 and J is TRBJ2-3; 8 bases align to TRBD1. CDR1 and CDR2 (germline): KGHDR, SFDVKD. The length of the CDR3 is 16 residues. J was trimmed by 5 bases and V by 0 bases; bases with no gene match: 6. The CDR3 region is CATSDLQGALGDTQYF. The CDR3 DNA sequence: TGTGCCACCAGTGATTTGCAGGGGGCGCTTGGAGATACGCAGTATTTT.

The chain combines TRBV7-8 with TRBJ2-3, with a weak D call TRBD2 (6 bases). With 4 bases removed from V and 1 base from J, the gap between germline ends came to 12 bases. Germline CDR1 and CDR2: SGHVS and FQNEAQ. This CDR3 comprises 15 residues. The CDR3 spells CASSSSTRGTDTQYF. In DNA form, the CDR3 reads TGTGCCAGCAGCTCCTCGACTAGGGGCACAGATACGCAGTATTTT.

CDR3 bases: TGCGCCAGCAGCCAGACAGGGCTAGACACTGAAGCTTTCTTT. It yields the protein CASSQTGLDTEAFF. This rearrangement joins TRBV5-1 to TRBJ1-1; 7 positions match TRBD1. V lost 4 bases and J lost 3; bases outside the gene matches: 6. The CDR3 is 14 residues long. Looked up from germline, CDR1 is SGHRS and CDR2 is YFSETQ.

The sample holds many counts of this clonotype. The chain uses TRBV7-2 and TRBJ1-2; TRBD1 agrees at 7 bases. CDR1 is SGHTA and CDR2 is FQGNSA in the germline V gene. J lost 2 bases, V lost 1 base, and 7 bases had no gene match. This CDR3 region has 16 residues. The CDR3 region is CASSLVGGQANYGYTF. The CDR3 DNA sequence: TGTGCCAGCAGCTTAGTCGGAGGACAGGCAAACTATGGCTACACCTTC.

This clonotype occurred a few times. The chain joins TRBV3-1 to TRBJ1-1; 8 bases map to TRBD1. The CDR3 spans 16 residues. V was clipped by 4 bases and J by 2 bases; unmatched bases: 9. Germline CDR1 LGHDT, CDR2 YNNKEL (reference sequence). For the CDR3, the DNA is TGTGCCAGCAGCCCGAGACAGGGGCCATCAAACACTGAAGCTTTCTTT. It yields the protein CASSPRQGPSNTEAFF.